This T cell receptor (beta chain) stems from a study of blood T cell repertoires in COVID-19. About the study: The United States, Italy and Spain supplied acute and convalescent COVID-19 samples. Nucleic acid was either cDNA or gDNA, and it came from T cells, B-cell-depleted T cells, or PBMCs.

Authors' analysis steps: Amplification from reference gene primers served as the basis for estimated nucleated cell counts. Generated by immunoSEQ multiplex PCR, the TCRdb table keeps only in-frame clones and is missing some. The DNA gave D and trimming, while V, J and clone size come from that table. The profile covers some 220,000 clones, with 70% to 90% appearing a single time and around 3% taken by the ten largest. CDR3 length equals 14 residues. V shed 8 bases and J shed 1 base, with 14 bases lying between them. Germline V gene sequence: CDR1 ENHRY, CDR2 SYGVKD. Sample: peripheral blood. The rearrangement uses TRBV10-3 and TRBJ1-2, with D unresolved. This TCR was recovered from a man aged 50 or older who had recovered from COVID-19. The DNA of the CDR3 is TGTGCCATCGCTACTCAGACAAATAACTATGGCTACACCTTC. Amino acids: CAIATQTNNYGYTF.